This is a list of T cell receptor beta chains from one sample in a study of Tregs in tolerant kidney transplant recipients. TCRdb keeps only in-frame clones here, not all; method: immunoSEQ multiplex PCR. The sample yields some 70,000 clones, 80% to 85% seen once. The sequenced material came from CD4+ T cells from blood. These receptors originate from a human donor in good health. CDR3s include the opening cysteine and the closing phenylalanine or tryptophan. Fields, in order: D gene, V gene, J gene, clone size, CDR3 protein, CDR3 DNA. The D gene is left open where the match is weak. Size values are once, few and many counts, or a class for expanded clones, and some rows have none.

d_call: -; v_call: TRBV11-2; j_call: TRBJ2-7; clone_size: once; cdr3_aa: CASNRLGGYEQYF; cdr3_nt: TGTGCCAGCAACCGACTAGGAGGCTACGAGCAGTACTTC
d_call: -; v_call: TRBV27; j_call: TRBJ1-6; clone_size: -; cdr3_aa: CASSLRWGRPPLHF; cdr3_nt: TGTGCCAGCAGTTTACGGTGGGGCCGTCCACCCCTCCACTTT
d_call: TRBD1; v_call: TRBV6-5; j_call: TRBJ1-3; clone_size: few; cdr3_aa: CASRGQISGNTIYF; cdr3_nt: TGTGCCAGCAGGGGACAGATCTCTGGAAACACCATATATTTT
d_call: -; v_call: TRBV10-2; j_call: TRBJ2-3; clone_size: once; cdr3_aa: CASSETDTQYF; cdr3_nt: TGCGCCAGCAGTGAGACAGATACGCAGTATTTT
d_call: -; v_call: TRBV2; j_call: TRBJ1-2; clone_size: -; cdr3_aa: CASRERGYTF; cdr3_nt: TGTGCCAGCAGGGAACGGGGCTACACCTTC
d_call: -; v_call: TRBV7-9; j_call: TRBJ2-3; clone_size: -; cdr3_aa: CASSLFGETTDTQYF; cdr3_nt: TGTGCCAGCAGCTTATTTGGGGAGACCACAGATACGCAGTATTTT
d_call: -; v_call: TRBV6-5; j_call: TRBJ2-7; clone_size: -; cdr3_aa: CASSEIGISYEQYF; cdr3_nt: TGTGCCAGCAGTGAAATCGGTATCTCCTACGAGCAGTACTTC
d_call: -; v_call: TRBV5-4; j_call: TRBJ2-5; clone_size: -; cdr3_aa: CASSAISVKTQYF; cdr3_nt: TGTGCCAGCAGCGCGATTAGCGTGAAGACCCAGTACTTC
d_call: -; v_call: TRBV5-5; j_call: TRBJ2-7; clone_size: once; cdr3_aa: CASSLAYGYEQYF; cdr3_nt: TGTGCCAGCAGCTTGGCCTATGGGTACGAGCAGTACTTC
d_call: TRBD1; v_call: TRBV23-1; j_call: TRBJ1-2; clone_size: -; cdr3_aa: CASSHPRGRGYGYTF; cdr3_nt: TGCGCCAGCAGTCACCCCAGGGGGCGAGGGTATGGCTACACCTTC
d_call: -; v_call: TRBV11-2; j_call: TRBJ2-1; clone_size: -; cdr3_aa: CASSPGLNNEQFF; cdr3_nt: TGTGCCAGCAGCCCGGGACTCAACAATGAGCAGTTCTTC
d_call: -; v_call: TRBV9; j_call: TRBJ1-1; clone_size: -; cdr3_aa: CASSVAQGGRAFF; cdr3_nt: TGTGCCAGCAGCGTAGCCCAGGGAGGTAGAGCTTTCTTT
d_call: TRBD2; v_call: TRBV25-1; j_call: TRBJ2-3; clone_size: -; cdr3_aa: CASSAPRRNSGGADTQYF; cdr3_nt: TGTGCCAGCAGTGCCCCAAGGCGGAATAGCGGGGGAGCAGATACGCAGTATTTT
d_call: TRBD1; v_call: TRBV4-2; j_call: TRBJ2-7; clone_size: -; cdr3_aa: CASSQVFPGQDSYEQYF; cdr3_nt: TGTGCCAGCAGCCAAGTTTTTCCGGGACAGGACTCCTACGAGCAGTACTTC
d_call: TRBD2; v_call: TRBV7-2; j_call: TRBJ2-7; clone_size: -; cdr3_aa: CASSDTGLAGVGEQYF; cdr3_nt: TGTGCCAGCAGCGATACGGGACTAGCGGGAGTGGGGGAGCAGTACTTC
d_call: TRBD2; v_call: TRBV7-2; j_call: TRBJ2-3; clone_size: -; cdr3_aa: CASSLAGTRSTDTQYF; cdr3_nt: TGTGCCAGCAGCTTAGCCGGGACTAGAAGCACAGATACGCAGTATTTT
d_call: -; v_call: TRBV5-5; j_call: TRBJ2-3; clone_size: -; cdr3_aa: CASSARGGRTDTQYF; cdr3_nt: TGTGCCAGCAGCGCCAGGGGCGGTCGCACAGATACGCAGTATTTT
d_call: -; v_call: TRBV14; j_call: TRBJ1-2; clone_size: once; cdr3_aa: CASSQREFYGYTF; cdr3_nt: TGTGCCAGCAGCCAACGGGAGTTCTATGGCTACACCTTC
d_call: -; v_call: TRBV6-1; j_call: TRBJ1-5; clone_size: -; cdr3_aa: CASSVSNQLQHF; cdr3_nt: TGTGCCAGCAGTGTTAGCAATCAGCTCCAGCATTTT
d_call: TRBD1; v_call: TRBV19; j_call: TRBJ1-2; clone_size: -; cdr3_aa: CASSAGTGGNGYTF; cdr3_nt: TGTGCCAGTAGTGCCGGGACAGGGGGTAATGGCTACACCTTC
d_call: TRBD1; v_call: TRBV5-4; j_call: TRBJ1-6; clone_size: -; cdr3_aa: CASSLTTGQGLGNSPLHF; cdr3_nt: TGTGCCAGCAGCTTGACCACGGGACAGGGCCTGGGAAATTCACCCCTCCACTTT
d_call: TRBD1; v_call: TRBV19; j_call: TRBJ2-4; clone_size: -; cdr3_aa: CASSTLLDRGKNIQYF; cdr3_nt: TGTGCCAGTAGTACCCTCTTGGACAGGGGTAAAAACATTCAGTACTTC
d_call: -; v_call: TRBV4-2; j_call: TRBJ1-4; clone_size: -; cdr3_aa: CASSQEGETLPFGTNEKLFF; cdr3_nt: TGTGCCAGCAGCCAAGAGGGGGAAACACTACCCTTCGGGACTAATGAAAAACTGTTTTTT
d_call: -; v_call: TRBV10-3; j_call: TRBJ2-7; clone_size: -; cdr3_aa: CAISKDPPSYEQYF; cdr3_nt: TGTGCCATCAGTAAGGATCCCCCCTCGTACGAGCAGTACTTC
d_call: -; v_call: TRBV4-1; j_call: TRBJ1-2; clone_size: -; cdr3_aa: CASSQNEKAVYGYTF; cdr3_nt: TGCGCCAGCAGCCAAAACGAGAAGGCGGTCTATGGCTACACCTTC
d_call: TRBD1; v_call: TRBV6-6; j_call: TRBJ1-1; clone_size: -; cdr3_aa: CASSYVRQGPKAFF; cdr3_nt: TGTGCCAGCAGTTACGTTCGACAGGGGCCCAAAGCTTTCTTT
d_call: TRBD1; v_call: TRBV6-5; j_call: TRBJ2-2; clone_size: few; cdr3_aa: CASSRGLGGELFF; cdr3_nt: TGTGCCAGCAGCAGGGGGCTAGGCGGGGAGCTGTTTTTT
d_call: -; v_call: TRBV18; j_call: TRBJ2-5; clone_size: -; cdr3_aa: CASSPISQGETQYF; cdr3_nt: TGTGCCAGCTCACCTATATCTCAGGGAGAGACCCAGTACTTC
d_call: -; v_call: TRBV2; j_call: TRBJ2-7; clone_size: -; cdr3_aa: CATRRIGNSYEQYF; cdr3_nt: TGTGCCACCCGGCGGATAGGGAATTCCTACGAGCAGTACTTC
d_call: -; v_call: TRBV4-3; j_call: TRBJ2-5; clone_size: once; cdr3_aa: CASSQEAVIGGPDPETQYF; cdr3_nt: TGCGCCAGCAGCCAAGAAGCGGTGATCGGGGGGCCGGACCCAGAGACCCAGTACTTC
d_call: -; v_call: TRBV5-5; j_call: TRBJ2-1; clone_size: -; cdr3_aa: CASSLAVVAQFF; cdr3_nt: TGTGCCAGCAGCTTGGCCGTGGTTGCCCAGTTCTTC
d_call: -; v_call: TRBV2; j_call: TRBJ2-2; clone_size: -; cdr3_aa: CASSAEKGGELFF; cdr3_nt: TGTGCCAGCAGCGCCGAAAAGGGCGGGGAGCTGTTTTTT
d_call: -; v_call: TRBV5-8; j_call: TRBJ2-2; clone_size: -; cdr3_aa: CASSSWGRKTGELFF; cdr3_nt: TGTGCCAGCAGCTCCTGGGGGAGGAAGACCGGGGAGCTGTTTTTT
d_call: TRBD2; v_call: TRBV5-1; j_call: TRBJ2-3; clone_size: -; cdr3_aa: CASSPGTSGGENTQYF; cdr3_nt: TGCGCCAGCAGCCCTGGGACTAGCGGGGGGGAGAATACGCAGTATTTT
d_call: TRBD1; v_call: TRBV6-5; j_call: TRBJ2-7; clone_size: -; cdr3_aa: CASTLLTGGGHEQYF; cdr3_nt: TGTGCCAGCACCCTATTGACAGGGGGGGGCCACGAGCAGTACTTC
d_call: -; v_call: TRBV4-2; j_call: TRBJ2-6; clone_size: -; cdr3_aa: CASSDRRSGANVLTF; cdr3_nt: TGTGCCAGCAGCGACCGTAGGTCTGGGGCCAACGTCCTGACTTTC
d_call: TRBD1; v_call: TRBV6-1; j_call: TRBJ2-7; clone_size: -; cdr3_aa: CASSRDRISYEQYF; cdr3_nt: TGTGCCAGCAGTCGGGACAGGATATCCTACGAGCAGTACTTC
d_call: TRBD1; v_call: TRBV4-1; j_call: TRBJ1-5; clone_size: -; cdr3_aa: CASSQVTGGSGNQPQHF; cdr3_nt: TGCGCCAGCAGCCAGGTAACAGGGGGCAGTGGCAATCAGCCCCAGCATTTT
d_call: -; v_call: TRBV7-9; j_call: TRBJ2-7; clone_size: few; cdr3_aa: CASSRDRSYEQYF; cdr3_nt: TGTGCCAGCAGCCGTGACCGCTCCTACGAGCAGTACTTC
d_call: TRBD2; v_call: TRBV6-5; j_call: TRBJ2-1; clone_size: -; cdr3_aa: CASSYAVAGGYNEQFF; cdr3_nt: TGTGCCAGCAGTTATGCGGTAGCGGGGGGATACAATGAGCAGTTCTTC
d_call: -; v_call: TRBV11-1; j_call: TRBJ2-3; clone_size: -; cdr3_aa: CASSLASAPTDTQYF; cdr3_nt: TGTGCCAGCAGCTTAGCGTCAGCCCCCACAGATACGCAGTATTTT
d_call: TRBD1; v_call: TRBV7-2; j_call: TRBJ2-5; clone_size: few; cdr3_aa: CASSFLTGGETQYF; cdr3_nt: TGTGCCAGCAGCTTTCTGACAGGGGGGGAGACCCAGTACTTC
d_call: -; v_call: TRBV21-1; j_call: TRBJ1-1; clone_size: -; cdr3_aa: CASSKGQPTEAFF; cdr3_nt: TGTGCCAGCAGCAAGGGACAGCCCACTGAAGCTTTCTTT